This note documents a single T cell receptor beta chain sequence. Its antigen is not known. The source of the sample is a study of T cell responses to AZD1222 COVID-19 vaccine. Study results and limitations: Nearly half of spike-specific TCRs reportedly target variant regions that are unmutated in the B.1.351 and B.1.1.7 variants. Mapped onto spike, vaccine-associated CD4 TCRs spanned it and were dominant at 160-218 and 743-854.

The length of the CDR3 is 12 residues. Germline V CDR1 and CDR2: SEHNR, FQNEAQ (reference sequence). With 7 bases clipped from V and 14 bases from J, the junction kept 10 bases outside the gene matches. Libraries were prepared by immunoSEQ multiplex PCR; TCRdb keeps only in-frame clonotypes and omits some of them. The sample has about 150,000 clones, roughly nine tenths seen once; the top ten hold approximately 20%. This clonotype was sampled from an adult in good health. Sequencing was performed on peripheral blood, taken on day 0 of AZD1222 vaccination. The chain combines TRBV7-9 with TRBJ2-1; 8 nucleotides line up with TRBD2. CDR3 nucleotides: TGTGCCAGCATCCAGGGGACTAGTAAGGAGTTCTTC. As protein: CASIQGTSKEFF. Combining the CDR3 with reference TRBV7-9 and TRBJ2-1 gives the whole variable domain DTGVSQNPRHKITKRGQNVTFRCDPISEHNRLYWYRQTLGQGPEFLTYFQNEAQLEKSRLLSDRFSAERPKGSFSTLEIQRTEQGDSAMYLCASIQGTSKEFFGPGTRLTVL.